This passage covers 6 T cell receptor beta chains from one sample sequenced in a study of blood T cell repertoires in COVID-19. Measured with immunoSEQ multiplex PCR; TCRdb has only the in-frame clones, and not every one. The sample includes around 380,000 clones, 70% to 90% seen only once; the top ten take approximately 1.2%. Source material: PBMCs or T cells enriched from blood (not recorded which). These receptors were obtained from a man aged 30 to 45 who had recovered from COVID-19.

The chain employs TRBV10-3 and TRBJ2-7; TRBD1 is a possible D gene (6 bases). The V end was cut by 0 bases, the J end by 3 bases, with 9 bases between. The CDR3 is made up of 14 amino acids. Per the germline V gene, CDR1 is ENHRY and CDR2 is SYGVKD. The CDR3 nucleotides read TGTGCCATCAGTGAGTCGGGACACCTCTACGAGCAGTACTTC. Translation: CAISESGHLYEQYF.

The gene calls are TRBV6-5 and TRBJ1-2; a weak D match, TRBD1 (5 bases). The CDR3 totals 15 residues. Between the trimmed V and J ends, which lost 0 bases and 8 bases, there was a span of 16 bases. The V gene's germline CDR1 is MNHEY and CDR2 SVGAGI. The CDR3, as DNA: TGTGCCAGCAGTTACTCTGTGGCAGCCGCAGGGGGCTACACCTTC. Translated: CASSYSVAAAGGYTF.

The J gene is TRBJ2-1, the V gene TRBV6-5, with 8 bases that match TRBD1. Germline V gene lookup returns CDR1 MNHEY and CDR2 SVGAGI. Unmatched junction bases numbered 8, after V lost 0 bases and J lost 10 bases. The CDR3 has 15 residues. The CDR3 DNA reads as TGTGCCAGCAGTTACTCCGGACAGGGACGAGGCGAGCAGTTCTTC. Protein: CASSYSGQGRGEQFF.

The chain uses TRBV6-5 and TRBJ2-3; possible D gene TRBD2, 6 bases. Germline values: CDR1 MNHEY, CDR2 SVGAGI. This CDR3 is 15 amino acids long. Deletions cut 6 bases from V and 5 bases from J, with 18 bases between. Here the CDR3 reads CASRLPGANLDTQYF. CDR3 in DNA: TGTGCCAGCAGACTTCCGGGAGCCAACTTAGATACGCAGTATTTT.

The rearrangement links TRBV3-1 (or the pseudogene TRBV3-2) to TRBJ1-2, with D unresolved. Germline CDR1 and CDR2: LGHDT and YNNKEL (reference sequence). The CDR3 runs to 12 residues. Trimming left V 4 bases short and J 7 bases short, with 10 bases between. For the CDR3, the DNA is TGTGCCAGCAGCCTCGAGGGCCGTGGCTACACCTTC. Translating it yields CASSLEGRGYTF.

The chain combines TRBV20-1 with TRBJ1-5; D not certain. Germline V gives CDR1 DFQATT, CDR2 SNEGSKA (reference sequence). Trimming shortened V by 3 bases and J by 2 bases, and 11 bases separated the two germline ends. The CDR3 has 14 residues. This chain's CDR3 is CSASREVRNQPQHF. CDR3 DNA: TGCAGTGCTAGTCGAGAGGTCCGCAATCAGCCCCAGCATTTT.